These 12 T cell receptor beta chains originate from one sample sequenced in a study of blood T cell repertoires in COVID-19. Sequencing used immunoSEQ multiplex PCR; TCRdb keeps in-frame clones, though not all of them. The sample lists roughly 340,000 clones; more than 80% were seen once. The sequencing input was peripheral blood. The origin of the receptors is a woman in her thirties with COVID-19, enrolled during active disease.

CDR3 amino acids: CASSLVRGHEQFF. CDR3 nucleotides: TGTGCCAGCAGCTTAGTCAGGGGTCATGAGCAGTTCTTC. This rearrangement joins TRBV7-2 to TRBJ2-1, with D possibly TRBD1 on 6 matching bases. This CDR3 spans 13 amino acids. Trimming left V 1 base short and J 8 bases short, with 9 bases between. CDR1 and CDR2 (germline): SGHTA, FQGNSA.

This chain connects TRBV5-8 to TRBJ1-3; D gene unclear. The CDR3 loop spans 15 amino acids. Trimming took 1 base from V and 0 from J, leaving 8 bases between them. Germline CDR1 and CDR2: SGHTS and YDEGEE. CDR3 loop: CASSLLYYSGNTIYF. DNA of the CDR3: TGTGCCAGCAGCTTGCTATATTACTCTGGAAACACCATATATTTT.

V and J are TRBV12-3 or TRBV12-4 and TRBJ2-3; D not certain. The V end was cut by 3 bases, the J end by 3 bases, with 7 bases between. The CDR3 totals 13 residues. CDR3 loop: CASSLYSTDTQYF. The CDR3 nucleotides read TGTGCCAGCAGTTTGTACAGTACAGATACGCAGTATTTT.

The V gene is TRBV24-1, the J gene TRBJ2-7, with TRBD2 as a possible D gene (5 bases). The CDR3 covers 13 residues. CDR1 and CDR2 (germline): KGHDR, SFDVKD. V lost 2 bases, J lost 5 bases, and 9 bases lay in between. DNA of the CDR3: TGTGCCACCAGTGATTCTATGCGGGACGAGCAGTACTTC. Protein sequence: CATSDSMRDEQYF.

CDR3 bases: TGTGCCTGGGCGGACAGGCTGAACACTGAAGCTTTCTTT. Translated, it gives CAWADRLNTEAFF. The chain carries TRBV30 and TRBJ1-1, with TRBD1 identical over 7 bases. Trimming at V came to 5 bases and at J to 0 bases, leaving 3 bases not matched to a gene. The CDR3 extends over 13 amino acids. Per the germline V gene, CDR1 is GTSNPN and CDR2 is SVGIG (reference sequence). Based on the CDR3 plus reference TRBV30 and TRBJ1-1, the full variable domain is SQTIHQWPATLVQPVGSPLSLECTVEGTSNPNLYWYRQAAGRGLQLLFYSVGIGQISSEVPQNLSASRPQDRQFILSSKKLLLSDSGFYLCAWADRLNTEAFFGQGTRLTVV.

The rearrangement links TRBV7-9 to TRBJ1-6, with D possibly TRBD1 on 6 matching bases. Between the trimmed V and J ends, which lost 11 bases and 8 bases, there was a span of 16 bases. Germline assignment: CDR1 SEHNR and CDR2 FQNEAQ (reference sequence). The CDR3 runs 13 residues. Here the CDR3 reads CALPGRGDSPLHF. The CDR3 region has the DNA TGTGCCCTCCCAGGGAGGGGGGATTCACCCCTCCACTTT.

This rearrangement joins TRBV7-2 to TRBJ1-2; a possible D gene is TRBD1 (5 bases). The CDR3 extends over 15 amino acids. Germline CDR1 SGHTA, CDR2 FQGNSA. Trimming stripped 1 base from V and 5 bases from J, with 14 bases between. The chain's CDR3 is CASSLGGGVEYGYTF. CDR3 nucleotides: TGTGCCAGCAGCTTAGGGGGAGGGGTAGAGTATGGCTACACCTTC.

V and J are TRBV5-1 and TRBJ2-3; D is unclear. The V end lost 4 bases, the J end lost 1 base, and 10 bases lay between the germline ends. From germline, CDR1 is SGHRS and CDR2 YFSETQ. This CDR3 is 14 amino acids long. CDR3 sequence reads: CASSPFPGTDTQYF. DNA for the CDR3: TGCGCCAGCAGCCCCTTCCCGGGCACAGATACGCAGTATTTT.

The chain combines TRBV5-3 with TRBJ2-5; D gene uncertain. TRBV5-3 is an ORF, and what it does is uncertain. This CDR3 comprises 14 residues. The V end was cut by 0 bases, the J end by 1 base, with 7 bases between. CDR3: CARSLVRAQETQYF. CDR3 coding DNA: TGTGCCAGAAGCTTGGTTAGAGCCCAAGAGACCCAGTACTTC.

The chain has TRBV10-2 and TRBJ2-5; tentatively, D is TRBD2 (5 bases). V lost 0 bases and J 5 bases, leaving 22 bases between the germline ends. Looked up from germline, CDR1 is WSHSY and CDR2 is SAAADI. CDR3 length: 18 amino acids. CDR3 DNA sequence: TGCGCCAGCAGTGAGTCGACACTTTTATTTAGCGCTCTGGAGACCCAGTACTTC. It is translated as CASSESTLLFSALETQYF.

The chain links TRBV7-8 to TRBJ1-5; D possibly corresponds to TRBD1 (5 bases). Germline V lookup: CDR1 SGHVS, CDR2 FQNEAQ. The CDR3 sequence is 17 residues long. The V end lost 1 base, the J end lost 1 base, and 14 bases lay between the germline ends. The DNA of the CDR3 is TGTGCCAGCAGCTTAGATACGGGGGGTGTGAGCAATCAGCCCCAGCATTTT. Its protein product is CASSLDTGGVSNQPQHF.

DNA for the CDR3: TGTGCCATCAGTGAGTCGACTCCGGGACAGAGGTCGGGTGGCTACACCTTC. It translates to CAISESTPGQRSGGYTF. The rearrangement links TRBV10-3 to TRBJ1-2; the match to TRBD1 covers 7 bases. CDR3 length: 17 amino acids. V was pared by 0 bases and J by 7 bases, with 14 bases of the junction left unmatched. Germline lookup yields CDR1 ENHRY and CDR2 SYGVKD.